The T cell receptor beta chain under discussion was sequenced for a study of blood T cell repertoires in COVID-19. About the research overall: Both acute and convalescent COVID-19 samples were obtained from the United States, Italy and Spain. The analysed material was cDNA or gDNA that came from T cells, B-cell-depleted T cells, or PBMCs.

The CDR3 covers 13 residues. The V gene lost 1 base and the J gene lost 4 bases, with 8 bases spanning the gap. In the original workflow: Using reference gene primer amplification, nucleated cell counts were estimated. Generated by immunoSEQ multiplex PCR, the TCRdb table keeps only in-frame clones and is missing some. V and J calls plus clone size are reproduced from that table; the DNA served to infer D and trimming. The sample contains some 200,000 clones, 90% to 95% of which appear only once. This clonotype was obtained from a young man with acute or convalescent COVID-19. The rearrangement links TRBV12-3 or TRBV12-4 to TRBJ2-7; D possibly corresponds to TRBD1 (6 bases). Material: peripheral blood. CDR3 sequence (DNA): TGTGCCAGCAGTTTAGTCACAGGGTACGAGCAGTACTTC. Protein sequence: CASSLVTGYEQYF.